The present entry profiles one TCR beta chain with its context. This entry is derived from a study of blood T cell repertoires in COVID-19. Trimming took 8 bases from V and 5 from J, leaving 10 bases between them. Germline-derived CDR1 and CDR2 are ENHRY and SYGVKD. This CDR3 spans 13 amino acids. Sequencing used immunoSEQ multiplex PCR; TCRdb keeps in-frame clones, though not all of them. Of 150,000 to 200,000 clones listed, roughly 90% are singletons. The rearrangement links TRBV10-3 to TRBJ1-6; weak D call: TRBD1 (5 bases). Sequencing input: peripheral blood. This sequence was found in a man aged 25-45 years with COVID-19, enrolled during active disease. In DNA, the CDR3 is TGTGCCATCGCAGGGTCCAATAATTCACCCCTCCACTTT. It is translated as CAIAGSNNSPLHF.